This entry lists 22 T cell receptor beta chains sequenced from one sample in a study of blood T cell repertoires in COVID-19. The table came from immunoSEQ multiplex PCR; TCRdb's copy has only in-frame clones and leaves some out. In the table there are 75,000 to 80,000 clones, 88% of which are singletons. The sequenced sample consisted of peripheral blood. Receptors originate from a human donor in a cohort sampled during active COVID-19.

The chain couples TRBV30 to TRBJ2-1; D may be TRBD1 (6 bases). In germline, CDR1 is GTSNPN, CDR2 SVGIG (reference sequence). V lost 3 bases, J lost 2 bases, and 17 bases lay in between. The length of the CDR3 is 16 residues. The CDR3 DNA is TGTGCCTGGAGCGGAAATACAGGGACAACCTACAATGAGCAGTTCTTC. It is translated as CAWSGNTGTTYNEQFF.

The V call is TRBV7-2, the J call TRBJ2-2; 13 bases are shared with TRBD2. The junction had 3 bases not matched to a gene; V was cut back by 3 bases and J by 5 bases. The CDR3 extends over 16 amino acids. The V gene's germline CDR1 is SGHTA and CDR2 FQGNSA. The CDR3 region is CASSFLTSGGTGELFF. CDR3 DNA sequence: TGTGCCAGCAGCTTTTTGACTAGCGGGGGGACCGGGGAGCTGTTTTTT.

This clone turned up a few times. The gene calls are TRBV11-2 and TRBJ1-6; D may be TRBD1 (5 bases). V was shortened by 0 bases and J by 9 bases, with 12 bases between the two germline ends. The germline V gene encodes CDR1 SGHAT and CDR2 FQNNGV. The CDR3 has 15 amino acids. The CDR3 bases are TGTGCCAGCAGCTTAGAGGGCAGGGCGCGTTCACCCCTCCACTTT. Translating it yields CASSLEGRARSPLHF. Based on the CDR3 plus reference TRBV11-2 and TRBJ1-6, the full variable domain is EAGVAQSPRYKIIEKRQSVAFWCNPISGHATLYWYQQILGQGPKLLIQFQNNGVVDDSQLPKDRFSAERLKGVDSTLKIQPAKLEDSAVYLCASSLEGRARSPLHFGNGTRLTVT.

About this clone: The DNA is left out, because the CDR3 cannot be placed on it with certainty; the CDR3 is given as TCRdb lists it. The V and J genes are TRBV6-5 and TRBJ2-1; the table calls TRBD2, which could not be checked here. Germline CDR1 is MNHEY and CDR2 is SVGAGI. The CDR3 adds up to 14 amino acids, both ends counted. CDR3 loop: CASRDRVAGGSEFF.

J is TRBJ1-2 and V is TRBV7-2, with 7 positions matching TRBD1. Per germline, CDR1 SGHTA and CDR2 FQGNSA. Trimming removed 5 bases from V and 1 base from J; junction bases left unmatched: 4. This CDR3 is 14 amino acids long. Here the CDR3 reads CASSATGINYGYTF. The DNA for the CDR3 is TGTGCCAGCAGCGCGACAGGGATTAACTATGGCTACACCTTC.

The chain links TRBV6-5 to TRBJ2-5; 9 nucleotides agree with TRBD2. CDR3 length: 16 residues. J lost 2 bases, V lost 0 bases, and 4 bases had no gene match. CDR1 MNHEY and CDR2 SVGAGI come from the germline V gene. CDR3 amino acids: CASSYSASGIQETQYF. The DNA for the CDR3 is TGTGCCAGCAGTTACTCAGCTAGCGGGATTCAAGAGACCCAGTACTTC.

The chain is built from TRBV5-1 and TRBJ2-3; 10 bases line up with TRBD2. From germline, CDR1 is SGHRS and CDR2 YFSETQ. V shed 1 base and J 6 bases; nucleotides not matched to a gene: 5. This CDR3 region has 15 residues. CDR3 DNA: TGCGCCAGCAGCTTGACTAGCGGGACAAGGGATACGCAGTATTTT. The encoded protein is CASSLTSGTRDTQYF. The entire variable domain, with the rest obtained from reference TRBV5-1 and TRBJ2-3, is as follows: KAGVTQTPRYLIKTRGQQVTLSCSPISGHRSVSWYQQTPGQGLQFLFEYFSETQRNKGNFPGRFSGRQFSNSRSEMNVSTLELGDSALYLCASSLTSGTRDTQYFGPGTRLTVL.

The genes are TRBV6-5 and TRBJ2-2, with 11 bases identical to TRBD1. The CDR3 sequence is 14 residues long. V dropped 8 bases and J dropped 4; count of bases not matched to a gene: 3. Germline V lookup: CDR1 MNHEY, CDR2 SVGAGI. This CDR3 reads CASEDRGRTGELFF. The CDR3 DNA reads as TGTGCCAGCGAGGACAGGGGGCGCACCGGGGAGCTGTTTTTT.

The V call is TRBV18, the J call TRBJ1-6, with TRBD1 matching over 11 bases. CDR3 length equals 15 residues. Germline V lookup: CDR1 KGHSH, CDR2 LQKENI. V trimming: 4 bases; J trimming: 9 bases; junction bases outside the gene matches: 5. The CDR3 loop is CASSRTGTGGSPLHF. For the CDR3, the DNA is TGTGCCAGCTCACGGACCGGGACAGGGGGTTCACCCCTCCACTTT.

CDR3: CASSQVYTGSPGYTF. Here the CDR3 DNA reads TGTGCCAGCAGCCAAGTTTACACAGGGTCCCCTGGCTACACCTTC. This chain joins TRBV3-1 (or the pseudogene TRBV3-2) and TRBJ1-2; a weak D match, TRBD1 (6 bases). The germline CDR1 and CDR2 sequences are LGHDT and YNNKEL (reference sequence). This CDR3 comprises 15 residues. V lost 1 base to trimming and J lost 7 bases, with 16 bases between them.

CDR3 in DNA: TGTGCCAGCAGCTTAGGGGGGCCTGAAGCTTTCTTT. This codes for CASSLGGPEAFF. J is TRBJ1-1 and V is TRBV7-9, with TRBD1 as a possible D gene (6 bases). V shed 1 base and J shed 6 bases, with 6 bases lying between them. CDR1 SEHNR and CDR2 FQNEAQ come from the germline V gene (reference sequence). The CDR3 totals 12 residues.

The chain's CDR3 is CASSGLAGEDTQYF. Written as DNA, the CDR3 is TGCGCCAGCAGCGGACTAGCGGGAGAAGATACGCAGTATTTT. The rearrangement uses TRBV5-1 and TRBJ2-3, with 13 bases identical to TRBD2. This CDR3 spans 14 amino acids. CDR1 and CDR2 from the germline V gene are SGHRS and YFSETQ. V trimming: 4 bases; J trimming: 5 bases; junction bases outside the gene matches: 1.

The chain carries TRBV5-5 and TRBJ2-5; 7 bases are a match to TRBD2. The CDR3 runs 13 residues. Germline lookup yields CDR1 SGHKS and CDR2 YYEKEE (reference sequence). The junction had 9 bases not matched to a gene; V was cut back by 9 bases and J by 4 bases. Here the CDR3 reads CATNPSGAETQYF. CDR3 sequence (DNA): TGTGCCACCAACCCCAGCGGGGCAGAGACCCAGTACTTC.

This sequence joins TRBV4-1 and TRBJ2-2; TRBD1 agrees at 12 bases. The CDR3 length is 18 residues. The J segment lost 7 bases and the V segment lost 0 bases, leaving 9 bases of the junction unmatched. Germline CDR1 and CDR2: MGHRA and YSYEKL. CDR3: CASSQDRVGTGGFGELFF. CDR3 nucleotides: TGCGCCAGCAGCCAAGATCGGGTGGGGACAGGGGGCTTCGGGGAGCTGTTTTTT.

The chain recombines TRBV18 with TRBJ1-5; the D is unclear. The V end was cut by 3 bases, the J end by 7 bases, with 10 bases between. The CDR3 is 13 amino acids. Germline CDR1 reads KGHSH; CDR2 reads LQKENI. The CDR3 sequence: CASSPGVVQPQHF. The CDR3 DNA follows: TGTGCCAGCTCACCGGGCGTAGTCCAGCCCCAGCATTTT.

The chain couples TRBV9 to TRBJ2-2, with TRBD1 identical over 10 bases. The CDR3 consists of 17 residues. J gave up 1 base and V 3 bases, and 6 bases lay outside the gene matches. Germline V gene sequence: CDR1 SGDLS, CDR2 YYNGEE. CDR3 DNA sequence: TGTGCCAGCAGCGGGAGACAGGGGGCGCGGAACACCGGGGAGCTGTTTTTT. It is translated as CASSGRQGARNTGELFF. The full variable domain, in which reference TRBV9 and TRBJ2-2 provide the parts outside the CDR3, is DSGVTQTPKHLITATGQRVTLRCSPRSGDLSVYWYQQSLDQGLQFLIQYYNGEERAKGNILERFSAQQFPDLHSELNLSSLELGDSALYFCASSGRQGARNTGELFFGEGSRLTVL.

The chain has TRBV6-5 and TRBJ1-1; D gene uncertain. Germline CDR1 reads MNHEY; CDR2 reads SVGAGI. The CDR3 sequence is 15 residues long. The V gene lost 4 bases and the J gene lost 5 bases, with 17 bases spanning the gap. The CDR3 DNA follows: TGTGCCAGCAGTTCTCGGGAGGCCCCCGGAACTGAAGCTTTCTTT. Its translation is CASSSREAPGTEAFF.

The V gene is TRBV5-4, the J gene TRBJ2-7, with a possible D match to TRBD1 (5 bases). The V gene lost 0 bases and the J gene lost 6 bases, with 13 bases spanning the gap. The CDR3 spans 14 residues. Germline CDR1 reads SGHNT; CDR2 reads YYREEE (reference sequence). The CDR3 sequence is CASSLDRRSGEQYF. Written as DNA, the CDR3 is TGTGCCAGCAGCTTGGACAGGCGGTCCGGCGAGCAGTACTTC.

The rearrangement uses TRBV30 and TRBJ1-3, with D unclear. The germline V gene has CDR1 GTSNPN and CDR2 SVGIG (reference sequence). The length of the CDR3 is 13 residues. V shed 4 bases and J shed 2 bases, with 9 bases lying between them. CDR3 in DNA: TGTGCCTGGAAACCCGGGACTGGAAACACCATATATTTT. Its translation is CAWKPGTGNTIYF. Drawing the rest from reference TRBV30 and TRBJ1-3, the complete variable domain is SQTIHQWPATLVQPVGSPLSLECTVEGTSNPNLYWYRQAAGRGLQLLFYSVGIGQISSEVPQNLSASRPQDRQFILSSKKLLLSDSGFYLCAWKPGTGNTIYFGEGSWLTVV.

J is TRBJ1-2 and V is TRBV29-1; 9 nucleotides agree with TRBD1. Germline CDR1 SQVTM, CDR2 ANQGSEA. The CDR3 is 13 amino acids. V lost 7 bases, J lost 0 bases, and 3 bases stayed unmatched. The CDR3 coding sequence is TGCAGCGGCGGGACAGGGTCTAACTATGGCTACACCTTC. The encoded protein is CSGGTGSNYGYTF.

V gene TRBV7-2 combines with J gene TRBJ2-7, with TRBD1 as a possible D gene (8 bases). The CDR3 length is 14 residues. Germline-derived CDR1 and CDR2 are SGHTA and FQGNSA. Trimming cost V 5 bases and J 5 bases, with 16 bases left between them. The CDR3 loop is CASSGDRTSHEQYF. The CDR3 region has the DNA TGTGCCAGCAGCGGGGACAGGACTAGTCACGAGCAGTACTTC.

The V gene is TRBV27, the J gene TRBJ2-3; weak D call: TRBD2 (5 bases). The CDR3 loop spans 15 amino acids. In germline, CDR1 is MNHEY, CDR2 SMNVEV (reference sequence). The ends were cut back, 2 bases at V and 0 bases at J, with 9 bases in the middle. Here the CDR3 reads CASSLSGGSTDTQYF. In nucleotides, the CDR3 is TGTGCCAGCAGTTTAAGCGGAGGAAGCACAGATACGCAGTATTTT.